This is a list of T cell receptor beta chains from one sample in a study of shared clonotypes between healthy human individuals. Profiled with immunoSEQ multiplex PCR; TCRdb holds only in-frame clones, not every one. The sample lists 400,000 or so clones; around 96% were seen once. The sequenced sample was memory CD8+ T cells sorted from blood. The origin of the receptors is a man aged 30 to 45 in good health. Both conserved end residues are part of each CDR3. Fields, in order: J gene, D gene, V gene, CDR3 length, clone size, CDR3 DNA, CDR3 protein. A D gene is named only where the DNA matches it firmly. Expanded clones are given a class, and other clones once, few, many or no size at all.

J gene: TRBJ2-7
D gene: NA
V gene: TRBV10-3
CDR3 length: 11
clone size: NA
CDR3 DNA: TGTGCCATCAGTTCATCTTACGAGCAGTACTTC
CDR3 protein: CAISSSYEQYF

J gene: TRBJ1-4
D gene: NA
V gene: TRBV9
CDR3 length: 14
clone size: NA
CDR3 DNA: TGTGCCAGCAGCACTGAGATCGGGAATGAAAAACTGTTTTTT
CDR3 protein: CASSTEIGNEKLFF

J gene: TRBJ2-3
D gene: TRBD2
V gene: TRBV5-6
CDR3 length: 14
clone size: NA
CDR3 DNA: TGTGCCAGCAGCTACGGGAGGGGCACAGATACGCAGTATTTT
CDR3 protein: CASSYGRGTDTQYF

J gene: TRBJ1-1
D gene: TRBD1
V gene: TRBV18
CDR3 length: 17
clone size: NA
CDR3 DNA: TGTGCCAGCTCACCGGACTTAAGGGGGCTAAGAGAGACTGAAGCTTTCTTT
CDR3 protein: CASSPDLRGLRETEAFF

J gene: TRBJ2-7
D gene: NA
V gene: TRBV5-1
CDR3 length: 12
clone size: NA
CDR3 DNA: TGCGCCAGCAGCTTGGTAGGATACGAGCAGTACTTC
CDR3 protein: CASSLVGYEQYF

J gene: TRBJ1-3
D gene: NA
V gene: TRBV20-1
CDR3 length: 11
clone size: NA
CDR3 DNA: TGCAGTGCTAGAGGTGGAAACACCATATATTTT
CDR3 protein: CSARGGNTIYF

J gene: TRBJ1-2
D gene: NA
V gene: TRBV29-1
CDR3 length: 12
clone size: NA
CDR3 DNA: TGCAGCGACGAGGGAGTCAGCTATGGCTACACCTTC
CDR3 protein: CSDEGVSYGYTF

J gene: TRBJ1-3
D gene: NA
V gene: TRBV6-1
CDR3 length: 17
clone size: NA
CDR3 DNA: TGTGCCAGCAGTGTGGCGGGAGCAAGCTACTCTGGAAACACCATATATTTT
CDR3 protein: CASSVAGASYSGNTIYF

J gene: TRBJ2-7
D gene: TRBD2
V gene: TRBV27
CDR3 length: 18
clone size: NA
CDR3 DNA: TGTGCCAGCAGTTCGCCTTTCTTAACGGCGGGAGCTTTCTACGAGCAGTACTTC
CDR3 protein: CASSSPFLTAGAFYEQYF

J gene: TRBJ2-3
D gene: NA
V gene: TRBV27
CDR3 length: 13
clone size: NA
CDR3 DNA: TGTGCCAGCAGTTTTCGAGGAGCAGATACGCAGTATTTT
CDR3 protein: CASSFRGADTQYF

J gene: TRBJ1-3
D gene: NA
V gene: TRBV5-4
CDR3 length: 13
clone size: once
CDR3 DNA: TGTGCCAGCAGCTCCCGGTGGAAGAACACCATATATTTT
CDR3 protein: CASSSRWKNTIYF

J gene: TRBJ2-1
D gene: TRBD2
V gene: TRBV4-1
CDR3 length: 16
clone size: NA
CDR3 DNA: TGCGCCAGCAGCCAGGATAGCGGGAGCTCCTACAATGAGCAGTTCTTC
CDR3 protein: CASSQDSGSSYNEQFF

J gene: TRBJ2-3
D gene: NA
V gene: TRBV5-5
CDR3 length: 18
clone size: NA
CDR3 DNA: TGTGCCAGCAGCTTGGCTCCCCGGCCAGTCAGTAGCACAGATACGCAGTATTTT
CDR3 protein: CASSLAPRPVSSTDTQYF

J gene: TRBJ2-1
D gene: NA
V gene: TRBV19
CDR3 length: 13
clone size: NA
CDR3 DNA: TGTGCCAGTAGTATAGACAGGGTCGGTGAGCAGTTCTTC
CDR3 protein: CASSIDRVGEQFF

J gene: TRBJ2-2
D gene: NA
V gene: TRBV7-9
CDR3 length: 11
clone size: NA
CDR3 DNA: TGTGCCAGCAGCAAGGCCGGGGAGCTGTTTTTT
CDR3 protein: CASSKAGELFF

J gene: TRBJ1-4
D gene: NA
V gene: TRBV25-1
CDR3 length: 16
clone size: NA
CDR3 DNA: TGTGCCAGCAGCTACCCGACAGACTTCGGAAAGACAAACCTGTTTTTT
CDR3 protein: CASSYPTDFGKTNLFF

J gene: TRBJ2-7
D gene: TRBD1
V gene: TRBV7-2
CDR3 length: 14
clone size: NA
CDR3 DNA: TGTGCCAGCAGCTCAACGGGACAGCTTTACGAGCAGTACTTC
CDR3 protein: CASSSTGQLYEQYF

J gene: TRBJ2-7
D gene: NA
V gene: TRBV6-4
CDR3 length: 17
clone size: NA
CDR3 DNA: TGTGCCAGCAGTGACTCAAACTCTATAGGAAAAAAGTACGAGCAGTACTTC
CDR3 protein: CASSDSNSIGKKYEQYF

J gene: TRBJ2-1
D gene: NA
V gene: TRBV5-1
CDR3 length: 17
clone size: NA
CDR3 DNA: TGCGCCAGCAGCTTGGTTGACAGAATAAGCTCCTACAATGAGCAGTTCTTC
CDR3 protein: CASSLVDRISSYNEQFF

J gene: TRBJ1-3
D gene: NA
V gene: TRBV7-9
CDR3 length: 15
clone size: NA
CDR3 DNA: TGTGCCAGCAGCGCGACAGGCCCTTCTGGAAACACCATATATTTT
CDR3 protein: CASSATGPSGNTIYF

J gene: TRBJ2-5
D gene: NA
V gene: TRBV5-5
CDR3 length: 13
clone size: NA
CDR3 DNA: TGTGCCGGCAGCTTGGCTAGCCCAGAGACCCAGTACTTC
CDR3 protein: CAGSLASPETQYF

J gene: TRBJ2-3
D gene: TRBD2
V gene: TRBV5-4
CDR3 length: 16
clone size: NA
CDR3 DNA: TGTGCCAGCAGCCTGGTTACCGGGAGGGCCACAGATACGCAGTATTTT
CDR3 protein: CASSLVTGRATDTQYF